The TCR beta chain described here comes from a study of blood T cells in healthy people across ages. A second PCR of 7 to 11 cycles used a sample-barcoded 5' primer and a J-beta primer mix. Via MiXCR, TCRdb re-called the 5' RACE reads, giving one row per CDR3 protein. The table records 700,000 to 1,000,000 distinct CDR3 sequences, more than 40% of them present only once. Material for sequencing was blood. This TCR came from a man in his sixties in good health.

In DNA form, the CDR3 reads TGCAGTGCAAAAAGACAGACTGAAGCTTTCTTT. Amino acid sequence: CSAKRQTEAFF. This chain links TRBV20-1 with TRBJ1-1; D possibly corresponds to TRBD1 (5 bases). V was pared by 6 bases and J by 5 bases, with 10 bases between. This CDR3 contains 11 residues. The germline CDR1 and CDR2 sequences are DFQATT and SNEGSKA (reference sequence).